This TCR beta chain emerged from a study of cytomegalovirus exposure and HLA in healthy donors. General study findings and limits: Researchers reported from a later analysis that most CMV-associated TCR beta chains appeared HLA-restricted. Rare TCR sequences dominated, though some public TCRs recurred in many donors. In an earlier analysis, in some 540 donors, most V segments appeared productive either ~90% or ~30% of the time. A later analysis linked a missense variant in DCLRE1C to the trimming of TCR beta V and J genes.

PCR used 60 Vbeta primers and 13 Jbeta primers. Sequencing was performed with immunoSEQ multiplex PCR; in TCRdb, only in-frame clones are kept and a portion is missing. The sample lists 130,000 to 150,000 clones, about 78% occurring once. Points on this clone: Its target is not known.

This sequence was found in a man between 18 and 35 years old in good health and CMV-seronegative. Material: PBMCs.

In DNA form, the CDR3 reads TGTGCCAGCAGAGTTGGGACAGCCCCGTACGAGCAGTACTTC. Translating it yields CASRVGTAPYEQYF. This chain uses TRBV27 with TRBJ2-7; 7 nucleotides match TRBD1. Germline V lookup: CDR1 MNHEY, CDR2 SMNVEV (reference sequence). The ends lost 6 bases at V and 4 bases at J; junction bases unmatched: 9. CDR3 length: 14 amino acids.